This TCR beta chain was found in a study of cytomegalovirus exposure and HLA in healthy donors (dated by TCRdb to 2017 to 2019). In terms of the full investigation: The 700 or so repertoires of the first cohort and the 120 validation repertoires were produced on the same platform, according to a later analysis. The study was designed to test whether signatures of past pathogen exposure could be identified by cataloging public T cell receptors. Along with the roughly 700-subject first cohort, a separate validation cohort of 120 different subjects was used. To predict cytomegalovirus infection status, the study combined high-throughput TCR immunosequencing, statistical association of individual TCRs with disease status, and machine learning. Beyond this particular receptor, the publication reports: In vitro tests confirmed that three of the cytomegalovirus-associated TCR beta chains recognize cytomegalovirus antigens. All 130 or so repertoires were used to score co-occurrence in the validation cohort in a later analysis, because that analysis had no HLA typing for the cohort. While some public TCRs were present in many individuals, most TCR sequences turned up only very rarely across donors. It was suggested by the authors that the approach could potentially be generalized to other disease states and immunological phenotypes. The study listed 164 TCR beta chains as associated with cytomegalovirus. In both the original and validation cohorts, the classifier was reported to diagnose cytomegalovirus status with high specificity and sensitivity. A later analysis found that TCRs clustered in the first cohort also tended to co-occur in the roughly 120 validation repertoires, with roughly 95% of cluster scores above 0.

As encoded in the germline V gene (reference sequence), CDR1 is LNHDA while CDR2 is SQIVND. From the cysteine through the phenylalanine, the CDR3 covers 14 amino acids. Only CDR3 DNA is held: 42 bases, read in frame from base 1. The V end gives up 4 bases and the J end 7 bases, leaving 4 bases in the junction not matched to a gene. Turning to this clone: What antigen it recognizes has not been identified. Base qualities were left out, and no much larger clone turns up one base away.

The library was built by means of the immunoSEQ multiplex PCR assay. In the paper's pipeline: A statistical classification framework was developed to diagnose cytomegalovirus status using the catalog of TCR beta chain sequences. Sourced from immuneACCESS, this table was stored by TCRdb with only in-frame sequences that have V and J called. A share of the clones is absent; for the studies checked, an unresolved V gene accounts for under half, and the remainder has no known explanation. V, J and clone size reflect that table, while D and trimming were determined from the DNA. The sample yields 170,000 or so clones; about 80% were counted once. 2.5% to 3.5% of the sample comes from the top ten. The donors belonged to the validation cohort of around 120 subjects, which was separate from the approximately 700-subject first cohort.

The sequenced sample consisted of PBMCs. The clonotype was recovered from a woman aged 18-29 years in good health and CMV-seropositive. This sequence uses TRBV19 and TRBJ1-6, with 7 bases aligning to TRBD1. The CDR3: CASSNRGRNSPLHF. Here is the DNA: TGTGCCAGTAGTAACAGGGGTAGGAATTCACCCCTCCACTTT.